The text below deals with one TCR beta chain. What it recognizes is unknown. Source study methods: ImmunoSEQ gave junction-only sequences without quality scores, so filtering differed. Profiled with immunoSEQ multiplex PCR; TCRdb holds only in-frame clones, not every one. From that table come the V and J calls and clone size; the DNA was used to work out D and trimming. Among about 1 million clones listed, around 74% were seen once. This specimen comes from a study of shared clonotypes between healthy human individuals. General observations from the study: A generally larger estimated richness was seen in naive subsets than in memory subsets. Generation probability values for non-shared clonotypes were lower than those for clonotypes shared by all four donors.

Each donor was a Caucasian adult residing in Nashville, Tennessee. Material: memory CD4+ T cells sorted from blood. Stated subset: CD45RA-negative fraction. The clonotype was recovered from a man aged 18 to 29 in good health.

In DNA form, the CDR3 reads TGCGCCAGCAGCCCCGAGCTGTCCTACGAGCAGTACTTC. Protein sequence: CASSPELSYEQYF. The V call is TRBV5-1, the J call TRBJ2-7; the D is unclear. The V gene lost 4 bases and the J gene lost 1 base, with 9 bases spanning the gap. CDR1 and CDR2 from the germline V gene are SGHRS and YFSETQ. This CDR3 is 13 amino acids long.